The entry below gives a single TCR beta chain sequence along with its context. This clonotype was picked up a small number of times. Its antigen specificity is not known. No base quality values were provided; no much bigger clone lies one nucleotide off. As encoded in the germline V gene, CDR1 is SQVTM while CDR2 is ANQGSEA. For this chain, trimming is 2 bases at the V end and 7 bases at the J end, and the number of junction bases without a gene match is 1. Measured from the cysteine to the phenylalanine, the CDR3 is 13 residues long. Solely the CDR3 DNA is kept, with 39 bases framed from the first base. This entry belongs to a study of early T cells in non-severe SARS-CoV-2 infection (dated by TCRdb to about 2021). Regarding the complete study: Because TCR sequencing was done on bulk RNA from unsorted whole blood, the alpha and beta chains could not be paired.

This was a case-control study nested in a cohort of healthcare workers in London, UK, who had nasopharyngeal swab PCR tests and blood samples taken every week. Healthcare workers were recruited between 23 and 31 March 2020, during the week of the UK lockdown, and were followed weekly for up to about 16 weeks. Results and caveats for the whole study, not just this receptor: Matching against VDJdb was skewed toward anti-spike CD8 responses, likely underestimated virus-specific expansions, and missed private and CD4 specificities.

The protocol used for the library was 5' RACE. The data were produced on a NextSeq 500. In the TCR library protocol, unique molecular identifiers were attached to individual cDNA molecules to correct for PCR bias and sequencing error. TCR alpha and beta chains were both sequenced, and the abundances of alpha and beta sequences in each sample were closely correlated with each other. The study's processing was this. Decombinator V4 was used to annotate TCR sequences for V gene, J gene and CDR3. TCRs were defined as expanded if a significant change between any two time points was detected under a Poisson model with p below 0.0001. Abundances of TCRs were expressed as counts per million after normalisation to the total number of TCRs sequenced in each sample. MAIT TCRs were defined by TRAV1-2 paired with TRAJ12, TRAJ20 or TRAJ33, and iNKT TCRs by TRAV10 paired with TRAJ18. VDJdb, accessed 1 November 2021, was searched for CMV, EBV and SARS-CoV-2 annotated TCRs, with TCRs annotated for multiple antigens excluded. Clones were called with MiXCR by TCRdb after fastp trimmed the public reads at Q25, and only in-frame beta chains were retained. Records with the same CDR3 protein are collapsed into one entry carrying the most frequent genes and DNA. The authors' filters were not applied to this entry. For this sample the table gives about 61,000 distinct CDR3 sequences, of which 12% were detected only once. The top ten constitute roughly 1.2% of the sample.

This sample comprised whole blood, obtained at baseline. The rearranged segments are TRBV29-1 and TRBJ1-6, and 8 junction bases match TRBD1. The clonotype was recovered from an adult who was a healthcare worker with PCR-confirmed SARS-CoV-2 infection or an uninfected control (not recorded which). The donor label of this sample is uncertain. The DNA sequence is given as TGCAGCGTTGAATACAGGGGGAATTCACCCCTCCACTTT. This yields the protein CSVEYRGNSPLHF. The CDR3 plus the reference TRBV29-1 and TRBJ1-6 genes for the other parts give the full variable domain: SAVISQKPSRDICQRGTSLTIQCQVDSQVTMMFWYRQQPGQSLTLIATANQGSEATYESGFVIDKFPISRPNLTFSTLTVSNMSPEDSSIYLCSVEYRGNSPLHFGNGTRLTVT.